This T cell receptor (beta chain) was documented in a study of shared clonotypes between healthy human individuals. Looked up from germline, CDR1 is SGHAT and CDR2 is FQNNGV. This CDR3 region has 13 residues. V gave up 5 bases and J gave up 1 base, with 9 bases separating them. Concerning this clone itself: This specimen includes other DNA sequences encoding the same CDR3.

The assay was immunoSEQ multiplex PCR, and TCRdb's table has in-frame clones only and misses some. The data show approximately 100,000 clones, less than 75% seen once. This receptor was obtained from a woman aged 30 to 39 in good health. The gene calls are TRBV11-2 and TRBJ2-7, with no clear D. Sequencing was done on a sample of memory CD8+ T cells sorted from blood. Regarding subset: CD45RO+ cells pooled with CCR7-negative TemRA cells. The CDR3 spells CASSPGLSYEQYF. CDR3 nucleotide sequence: TGTGCCAGCAGCCCCGGTTTATCCTACGAGCAGTACTTC.